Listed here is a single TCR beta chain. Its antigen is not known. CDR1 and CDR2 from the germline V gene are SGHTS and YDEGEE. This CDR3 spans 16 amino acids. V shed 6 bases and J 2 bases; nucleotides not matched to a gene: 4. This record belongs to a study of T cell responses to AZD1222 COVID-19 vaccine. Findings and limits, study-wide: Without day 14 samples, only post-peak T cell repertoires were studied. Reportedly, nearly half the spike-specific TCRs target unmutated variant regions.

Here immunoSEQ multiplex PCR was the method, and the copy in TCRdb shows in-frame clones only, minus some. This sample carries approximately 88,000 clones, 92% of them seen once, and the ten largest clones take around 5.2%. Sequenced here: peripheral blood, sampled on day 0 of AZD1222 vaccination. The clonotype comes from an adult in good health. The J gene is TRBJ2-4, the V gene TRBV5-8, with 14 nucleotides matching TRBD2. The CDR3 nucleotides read TGTGCCAGCAACGGGACTAGCGGGAGTACCAAAAACATTCAGTACTTC. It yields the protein CASNGTSGSTKNIQYF.